This TCR beta chain originates from a study of spatial heterogeneity in lung cancer. This clonotype came up many times. Time point noted: sample taken at primary tumor resection. Whole RNA came from tumor, nontumor lung or frozen PBMC and was sequenced without being sorted. Germline V CDR1 and CDR2: MGHRA, YSYEKL. The CDR3 sequence is 21 residues long. V was clipped by 2 bases and J by 0 bases; unmatched bases: 12. TCRdb redid the calling of the 5' RACE reads with MiXCR, one entry per CDR3 protein. Among about 36,000 distinct CDR3 sequences listed, around 5% were seen once. The TCR comes from a female donor with early-stage non-small cell lung cancer. Sequencing was performed on PBMCs, taken at surgery. The rearrangement joins TRBV4-1 to TRBJ1-6, with 11 bases fitting TRBD1. The CDR3 sequence is CASSQKPSGDRGSSYNSPLHF. The CDR3, as DNA: TGCGCCAGCAGCCAAAAGCCCTCTGGGGACAGGGGGTCCTCCTATAATTCACCCCTCCACTTT.